This T cell receptor (beta chain) was identified in a study of beta chain features in type 1 diabetes. Study-wide results and limits: Among all four CD4+ subsets, Type 1 diabetes patients had TCRB CDR3s that were moderately but significantly shorter.

The study reverse transcribed the entire isolated RNA, so it sequenced expressed TCRB transcripts. Repertoires were generated with immunoSEQ multiplex PCR, while TCRdb's copy carries only in-frame clones and drops some. The sample records roughly 150,000 clones, roughly 9% being singletons. The table lists this clone with a few counts. Antigen unknown. The sequenced sample was central memory CD4+ T cells from blood. The receptor was isolated from a woman aged 25 to 39 with type 1 diabetes.

The CDR3 sequence is CASTLPGNSYEQYF. For the CDR3, the DNA is TGTGCCAGCACCCTACCCGGGAACTCCTACGAGCAGTACTTC. J is TRBJ2-7 and V is TRBV6-1, with D perhaps TRBD2 (5 bases). Germline CDR1 is MNHNS and CDR2 is SASEGT. V lost 7 bases, J lost 0 bases, and 13 bases lay in between. This CDR3 has 14 amino acids.